The 10 T cell receptor beta chains below come from one sample, sequenced in a study of shared clonotypes between healthy human individuals. Using immunoSEQ multiplex PCR, the repertoire was profiled, and TCRdb retains in-frame clones only, with some absent. The data show some 1.4 million clones, with roughly 96% seen just once and about 1% held by the top ten. The sequencing sample was made of naive CD4+ T cells sorted from blood. Documented subset: CD45RA+ positively selected. The receptors here all came from a man aged 25 to 40 in good health.

The chain has TRBV9 and TRBJ2-2; 8 bases map to TRBD2. The CDR3 is 15 amino acids. The trim removed 3 bases at V and 3 bases at J, leaving 4 bases unmatched. Germline V CDR1 and CDR2: SGDLS, YYNGEE. In nucleotides, the CDR3 is TGTGCCAGCAGCGGGCCAGCGGGAGACACCGGGGAGCTGTTTTTT. Residues: CASSGPAGDTGELFF.

The CDR3, as DNA: TGTGCCAGCTCACCACAGACAGTCACAACTAATGAAAAACTGTTTTTT. Translating it yields CASSPQTVTTNEKLFF. V usage is TRBV18 and J usage is TRBJ1-4; weak D call: TRBD1 (5 bases). The CDR3 is 16 residues long. Germline CDR1 KGHSH, CDR2 LQKENI. Trimming stripped 1 base from V and 0 bases from J, with 9 bases between. The variable domain in full, with the rest retrieved from reference TRBV18 and TRBJ1-4, is NAGVMQNPRHLVRRRGQEARLRCSPMKGHSHVYWYRQLPEEGLKFMVYLQKENIIDESGMPKERFSAEFPKEGPSILRIQQVVRGDSAAYFCASSPQTVTTNEKLFFGSGTQLSVL.

The V gene is TRBV25-1, the J gene TRBJ2-5, with TRBD2 as a possible D gene (7 bases). The CDR3 length is 14 residues. In germline, CDR1 is MGHDK, CDR2 SYGVNS. Deletions cut 6 bases from V and 7 bases from J, with 18 bases between. In DNA form, the CDR3 reads TGTGCCAGCAGATCTAGCGGCGAGGGGGGGACCCAGTACTTC. Residues: CASRSSGEGGTQYF.

The J gene is TRBJ2-2, the V gene TRBV19; 7 bases line up with TRBD2. Germline V gene sequence: CDR1 LNHDA, CDR2 SQIVND (reference sequence). The V gene end was trimmed by 3 bases and the J gene end by 6 bases; junction bases not matched to a gene: 13. The CDR3 sequence is 17 residues long. CDR3: CASSIPPSGIRAGELFF. CDR3 sequence (DNA): TGTGCCAGTAGTATCCCTCCAAGCGGGATCAGAGCCGGGGAGCTGTTTTTT.

The chain combines TRBV28 with TRBJ1-5, with D possibly TRBD1 on 6 matching bases. Trimming took 10 bases from V and 9 from J, leaving 22 bases between them. The germline V gene encodes CDR1 MDHEN and CDR2 SYDVKM. The length of the CDR3 is 14 residues. CDR3 sequence: CATLARGNWPPQHF. The CDR3, as DNA: TGTGCCACCCTAGCAAGGGGGAACTGGCCGCCCCAGCATTTT.

This rearrangement joins TRBV7-2 to TRBJ2-1; TRBD2 might be the D (5 bases). The CDR3 extends over 12 amino acids. The germline CDR1 and CDR2 sequences are SGHTA and FQGNSA. V lost 1 base, J lost 12 bases, and 10 bases lay in between. CDR3 in DNA: TGTGCCAGCAGCTTAGTGAGCGGTTGGCAGTTCTTC. This translates into CASSLVSGWQFF.

The chain combines TRBV19 with TRBJ1-3; D might be TRBD1 (6 bases). The CDR3 covers 15 residues. The V end lost 5 bases, the J end lost 1 base, and 12 bases lay between the germline ends. Germline loops: CDR1 LNHDA, CDR2 SQIVND (reference sequence). CDR3 DNA: TGTGCCAGTAGTGCAGCGGGGACATCTGGAAACACCATATATTTT. Its translation is CASSAAGTSGNTIYF.

Turning to this clone: The same CDR3 can be traced to other DNA sequences in this sample. The CDR3 DNA is TGTGCCAGCAGCCGGGACAGGAGGAACACCGGGGAGCTGTTTTTT. Amino acids: CASSRDRRNTGELFF. The rearrangement uses TRBV28 and TRBJ2-2; 8 bases are shared with TRBD1. Germline V gives CDR1 MDHEN, CDR2 SYDVKM. After removal of 6 bases from V and 1 base from J, the junction contained 4 bases not matched to a gene. The CDR3 totals 15 residues.

The chain joins TRBV5-1 to TRBJ2-7, with TRBD1 as a possible D gene (6 bases). The V end lost 0 bases, the J end lost 7 bases, and 17 bases lay between the germline ends. The CDR3 loop spans 15 amino acids. Germline V gene sequence: CDR1 SGHRS, CDR2 YFSETQ. The CDR3 nucleotides read TGCGCCAGCAGCTTGGGGGACATCTACTCGGGGGAGCAGTACTTC. Amino acid sequence: CASSLGDIYSGEQYF.

On this clone itself: Other DNA sequences in this specimen translate into the identical CDR3. The chain uses TRBV19 and TRBJ1-5; D ambiguous. Trimming removed 0 bases from V and 4 bases from J, with 7 bases in between. CDR1 and CDR2 (germline): LNHDA, SQIVND (reference sequence). CDR3 length equals 14 residues. CDR3 coding DNA: TGTGCCAGTAGTATAGATCGTGGGAATCAGCCCCAGCATTTT. This gives the protein CASSIDRGNQPQHF.